The present T cell receptor (beta chain) was sequenced within a study of OX40 agonist ivuxolimab in advanced cancers. General study points: Compared with others, partial responders at 0.1-3.0 mg/kg displayed clonal expansion among the lowest.

Germline V CDR1 and CDR2: SEHNR, FQNEAQ (reference sequence). CDR3 size: 17 residues. Trimming removed 4 bases from V and 0 bases from J; junction bases left unmatched: 4. On this clone: Antigen: not known.

Using immunoSEQ multiplex PCR, the repertoire was profiled, and TCRdb retains in-frame clones only, with some absent. Of fewer than 80,000 clones in the sample, approximately 85% were seen once. The chain has TRBV7-9 and TRBJ2-1, with 12 positions matching TRBD2. The specimen was CD4+ or CD8+ T cells sorted from blood, collected in a trial of the OX40 agonist ivuxolimab. The clonotype was recovered from an adult with an advanced solid tumor such as melanoma, head and neck, liver or kidney cancer. This CDR3 reads CASSWTSGVASYNEQFF. Here the CDR3 DNA reads TGTGCCAGCAGCTGGACTAGCGGGGTTGCCTCCTACAATGAGCAGTTCTTC.